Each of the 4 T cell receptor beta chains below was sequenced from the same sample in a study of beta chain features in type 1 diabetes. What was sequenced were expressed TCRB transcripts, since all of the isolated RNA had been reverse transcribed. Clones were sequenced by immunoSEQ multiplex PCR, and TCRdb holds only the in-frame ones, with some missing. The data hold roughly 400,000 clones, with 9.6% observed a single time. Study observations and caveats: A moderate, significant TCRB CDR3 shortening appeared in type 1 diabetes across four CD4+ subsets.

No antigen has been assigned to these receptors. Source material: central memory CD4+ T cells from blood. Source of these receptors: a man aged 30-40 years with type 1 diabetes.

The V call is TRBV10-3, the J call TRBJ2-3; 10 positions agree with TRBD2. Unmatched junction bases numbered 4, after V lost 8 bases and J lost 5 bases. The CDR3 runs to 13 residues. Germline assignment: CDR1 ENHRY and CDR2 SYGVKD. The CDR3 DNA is TGTGCCATCCGTCTAGCGGGAGAAGATACGCAGTATTTT. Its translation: CAIRLAGEDTQYF.

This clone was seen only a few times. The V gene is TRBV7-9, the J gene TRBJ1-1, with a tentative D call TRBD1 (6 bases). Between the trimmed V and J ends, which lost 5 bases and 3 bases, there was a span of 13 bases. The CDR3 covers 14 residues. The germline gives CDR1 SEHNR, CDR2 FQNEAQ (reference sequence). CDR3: CASSMTGGDTEAFF. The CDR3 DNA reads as TGTGCCAGCAGCATGACAGGAGGGGACACTGAAGCTTTCTTT.

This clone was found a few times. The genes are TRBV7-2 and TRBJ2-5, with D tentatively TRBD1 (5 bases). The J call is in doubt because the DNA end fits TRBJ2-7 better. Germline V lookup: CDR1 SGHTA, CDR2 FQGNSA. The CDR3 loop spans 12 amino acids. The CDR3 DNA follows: TGTGCCAGCAGCCCGACAGCTTACGAGCAGTACTTC. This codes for CASSPTAYEQYF.

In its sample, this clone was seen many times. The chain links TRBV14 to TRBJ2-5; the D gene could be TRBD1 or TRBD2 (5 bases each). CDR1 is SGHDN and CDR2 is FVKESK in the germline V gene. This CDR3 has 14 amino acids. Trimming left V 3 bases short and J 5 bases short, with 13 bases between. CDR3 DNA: TGTGCCAGCAGCCAGTGGGACCAGAGGGAGACCCAGTACTTC. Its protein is CASSQWDQRETQYF.